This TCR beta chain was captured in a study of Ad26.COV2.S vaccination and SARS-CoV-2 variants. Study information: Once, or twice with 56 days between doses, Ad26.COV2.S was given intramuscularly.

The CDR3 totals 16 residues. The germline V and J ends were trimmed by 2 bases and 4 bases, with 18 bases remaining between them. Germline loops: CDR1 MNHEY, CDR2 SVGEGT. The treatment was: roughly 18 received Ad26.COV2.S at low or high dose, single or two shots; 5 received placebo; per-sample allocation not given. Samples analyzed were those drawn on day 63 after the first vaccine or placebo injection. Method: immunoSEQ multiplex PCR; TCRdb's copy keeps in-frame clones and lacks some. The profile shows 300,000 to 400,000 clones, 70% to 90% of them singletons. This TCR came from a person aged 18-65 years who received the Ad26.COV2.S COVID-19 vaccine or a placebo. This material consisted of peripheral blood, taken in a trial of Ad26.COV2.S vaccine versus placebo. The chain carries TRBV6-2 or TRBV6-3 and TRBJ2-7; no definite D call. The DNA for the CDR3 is TGTGCCAGCAGTTACCCTACTTTGTCGGCCCAGTACGAGCAGTACTTC. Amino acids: CASSYPTLSAQYEQYF.